Reported below is one TCR beta chain. The antigen it recognizes is unknown. It has no much larger one-base neighbor in the sample; base qualities were not kept. The source of the sample is a study of control samples from healthy donors and cancer patients (TCRdb year 2020). The method was the immunoSEQ multiplex PCR assay. The clones in this table, taken by TCRdb from immuneACCESS, are in-frame only. Not every clone is retained; where verified, under half of the shortfall comes from an unresolved V gene, and the cause of the rest is unknown. The sample table records under 50,000 clones; over 75% of these occur just once. The leading ten clones occupy about a tenth of the sample. V is shortened by 4 bases, J by 6 bases, and the region joining them spans 10 bases. Based on the germline V gene, the CDR1 and CDR2 sequences are ENHRY and SYGVKD. There are 12 amino acids in the CDR3, from cysteine to phenylalanine inclusive. Of all the DNA, just the CDR3 is kept, 36 bases in frame from base 1.

The receptor was isolated from a woman in her sixties with lung cancer. Recombination connected TRBV10-3 to TRBJ2-7; possibly the D gene is TRBD1, per 5 matching bases. Sequencing was done on a sample of PBMCs. The CDR3 loop reads CAISGQGAEQYF. The bases read TGTGCCATCAGTGGCCAGGGTGCCGAGCAGTACTTC.